The 27 T cell receptor beta chains given below trace back to one sample, sequenced in a study of T-cell memory formation after mild COVID-19. TCRdb re-called the 5' RACE reads with MiXCR, one entry per CDR3 protein. Found here are roughly 480,000 distinct CDR3 sequences, roughly 25% of them singletons; the top ten hold approximately 12%. The source material was PBMCs or a T cell subset sorted from them (not recorded which). The receptors stem from an adult woman who had mild COVID-19 (a few samples of this study predate the infection). Cell type and time point are not known.

This clonotype was observed a handful of times. The chain has TRBV2 and TRBJ2-7; 8 nucleotides agree with TRBD2. The germline V gene encodes CDR1 SNHLY and CDR2 FYNNEI. V shed 10 bases, J shed 1 base, and the junction held 6 bases outside the gene matches. The CDR3 has 13 amino acids. The CDR3 region is CATRGGPSYEQYF. CDR3 in DNA: TGTGCCACCCGGGGGGGGCCGTCCTACGAGCAGTACTTC. Complete variable domain (other parts from reference TRBV2 and TRBJ2-7): EPEVTQTPSHQVTQMGQEVILRCVPISNHLYFYWYRQILGQKVEFLVSFYNNEISEKSEIFDDQFSVERPDGSNFTLKIRSTKLEDSAMYFCATRGGPSYEQYFGPGTRLTVT.

This clonotype was recorded a few times. The genes are TRBV7-9 and TRBJ2-5; D gene uncertain. V gave up 2 bases and J gave up 0 bases, with 10 bases separating them. The germline V gene encodes CDR1 SEHNR and CDR2 FQNEAQ (reference sequence). This CDR3 comprises 15 residues. The CDR3 DNA sequence: TGTGCCAGCAGCTTATCTGGTTTGAACCAAGAGACCCAGTACTTC. This gives the protein CASSLSGLNQETQYF.

The V and J genes are TRBV7-6 and TRBJ1-1; TRBD1 agrees at 11 bases. Germline CDR1 reads SGHVS; CDR2 reads FNYEAQ. Trimming removed 4 bases from V and 4 bases from J; junction bases left unmatched: 8. The CDR3 is made up of 16 amino acids. In nucleotides, the CDR3 is TGTGCCAGCAGCTCCCGGACAGGGGGCGCGGGCACTGAAGCTTTCTTT. Its translation: CASSSRTGGAGTEAFF. Based on the CDR3 plus reference TRBV7-6 and TRBJ1-1, the full variable domain is GAGVSQSPRYKVTKRGQDVALRCDPISGHVSLYWYRQALGQGPEFLTYFNYEAQQDKSGLPNDRFSAERPEGSISTLTIQRTEQRDSAMYRCASSSRTGGAGTEAFFGQGTRLTVV.

This rearrangement joins TRBV4-2 to TRBJ2-3; 11 nucleotides align to TRBD2. Trimming at V came to 8 bases and at J to 2 bases, leaving 9 bases not matched to a gene. CDR3 length equals 16 residues. The germline CDR1 and CDR2 sequences are LGHNA and YNFKEQ. DNA of the CDR3: TGTGCCAGCGAACCGGGACTAGCGGATATCACAGATACGCAGTATTTT. This encodes CASEPGLADITDTQYF.

The chain combines TRBV24-1 with TRBJ2-1; 14 nucleotides align to TRBD2. Germline assignment: CDR1 KGHDR and CDR2 SFDVKD. The junction had 5 bases not matched to a gene; V was cut back by 2 bases and J by 3 bases. The CDR3 runs to 18 residues. CDR3 protein: CATSDSTGTSGSYNEQFF. The CDR3 nucleotides are TGTGCCACCAGTGATTCCACAGGGACTAGCGGGAGCTACAATGAGCAGTTCTTC.

This clonotype was seen more than once but under ten times. The chain is built from TRBV10-3 and TRBJ1-3; weak D call: TRBD1 (6 bases). Per germline, CDR1 ENHRY and CDR2 SYGVKD. This CDR3 is 14 amino acids long. V was cut by 7 bases and J by 0 bases, with 10 bases left in between. The CDR3, as DNA: TGTGCCATCATGGACAGCATCTCTGGAAACACCATATATTTT. Protein: CAIMDSISGNTIYF.

This clonotype came up once. This chain uses TRBV7-9 with TRBJ1-2; D gene ambiguous. This CDR3 region has 14 residues. The germline CDR1 and CDR2 sequences are SEHNR and FQNEAQ (reference sequence). V shed 4 bases and J shed 2 bases, with 11 bases lying between them. CDR3 residues: CASSSTGKNYGYTF. CDR3 sequence (DNA): TGTGCCAGCAGCTCTACCGGGAAGAACTATGGCTACACCTTC. Drawing the rest from reference TRBV7-9 and TRBJ1-2, the complete variable domain is DTGVSQNPRHKITKRGQNVTFRCDPISEHNRLYWYRQTLGQGPEFLTYFQNEAQLEKSRLLSDRFSAERPKGSFSTLEIQRTEQGDSAMYLCASSSTGKNYGYTFGSGTRLTVV.

This clonotype was observed a handful of times. The chain has TRBV27 and TRBJ2-3, with 7 bases matching TRBD2. The CDR3 runs 14 residues. Germline V lookup: CDR1 MNHEY, CDR2 SMNVEV (reference sequence). J gave up 9 bases and V 5 bases, and 11 bases lay outside the gene matches. CDR3: CASSPNLVSGTQYF. For the CDR3, the DNA is TGTGCCAGCAGTCCAAACCTCGTTAGCGGGACGCAGTATTTT.

CDR3 loop: CASSVGDKNTGELFF. As DNA, the CDR3 is TGTGCCAGCAGCGTAGGGGACAAGAACACCGGGGAGCTGTTTTTT. The genes are TRBV9 and TRBJ2-2; the D gene is possibly TRBD1 (6 bases). The CDR3 runs to 15 residues. Between the trimmed V and J ends, which lost 0 bases and 1 base, there was a span of 7 bases. CDR1 and CDR2 (germline): SGDLS, YYNGEE.

The chain employs TRBV5-1 and TRBJ2-5, with D possibly being TRBD1 or TRBD2 (7 bases each). The CDR3 sequence is 16 residues long. Trimming removed 0 bases from V and 5 bases from J, with 17 bases in between. Germline V CDR1 and CDR2: SGHRS, YFSETQ. CDR3 sequence: CASSLAAGQSAETQYF. In DNA form, the CDR3 reads TGCGCCAGCAGCTTGGCAGCGGGACAGTCGGCGGAGACCCAGTACTTC.

The table lists this clonotype with a few counts. The chain uses TRBV11-1 and TRBJ1-2, with D possibly being TRBD1 (6 bases). Looked up from germline, CDR1 is SGHAT and CDR2 is FQDESV (reference sequence). This CDR3 contains 15 residues. Trimming took off 5 bases at V and 5 bases at J, with 18 bases between the two ends. The CDR3 is CASSQTTGTPYGYTF. Here the CDR3 DNA reads TGTGCCAGCAGCCAGACGACAGGTACCCCTTATGGCTACACCTTC.

The chain employs TRBV6-6 and TRBJ2-3; 8 bases match TRBD2. This CDR3 is built from 18 residues. The germline V gene has CDR1 MNHNY and CDR2 SVGAGI (reference sequence). Trimming took 0 bases from V and 2 from J; bases not matched to a gene: 10. The CDR3 region is CASSYSPRRGAYTDTQYF. The CDR3 nucleotides are TGTGCCAGCAGTTACTCCCCGCGGCGGGGGGCCTACACAGATACGCAGTATTTT.

This clonotype was found a few times. This chain joins TRBV6-2 or TRBV6-3 and TRBJ2-7, with TRBD2 identical over 9 bases. Germline V gene data show CDR1 as MNHEY and CDR2 as SVGEGT. J was trimmed by 3 bases and V by 6 bases; bases with no gene match: 9. The CDR3 is 15 residues long. CDR3 residues: CASRSAGGLNYEQYF. CDR3 DNA: TGTGCCAGCAGGTCTGCGGGAGGGCTTAACTACGAGCAGTACTTC.

This clonotype has just a few counts. This sequence joins TRBV24-1 and TRBJ2-3, with TRBD2 matching over 9 bases. J was trimmed by 4 bases and V by 4 bases; bases with no gene match: 5. The germline V gene encodes CDR1 KGHDR and CDR2 SFDVKD. The CDR3 has 15 residues. The CDR3 reads CATSEASGAADTQYF. The CDR3 region has the DNA TGTGCCACCAGTGAAGCTAGCGGGGCTGCAGATACGCAGTATTTT.

This clonotype was observed a single time. V is TRBV29-1 and J is TRBJ1-1, with D tentatively TRBD1 (5 bases). Germline V lookup: CDR1 SQVTM, CDR2 ANQGSEA. This CDR3 comprises 13 residues. V was pared by 3 bases and J by 10 bases, with 18 bases between. The CDR3 region is CSVDQGDPLGAFF. The CDR3 region has the DNA TGCAGCGTTGACCAGGGTGACCCCCTTGGAGCTTTCTTT.

V is TRBV12-3 or TRBV12-4 and J is TRBJ1-2, with 7 bases identical to TRBD1. CDR3 length: 14 amino acids. Trimming took 4 bases from V and 1 from J; bases not matched to a gene: 3. CDR3 DNA: TGTGCCAGCAGTTCAGGGGGACTTAACTATGGCTACACCTTC. It specifies CASSSGGLNYGYTF.

The V gene is TRBV12-3 or TRBV12-4, the J gene TRBJ2-3; 9 nucleotides agree with TRBD1. Losses at the gene ends were 6 bases for V and 0 bases for J; bases not matched to a gene: 7. There are 16 residues in the CDR3. The CDR3 DNA sequence: TGTGCCAGCAGACCAGGGACAGGGTTGAGCACAGATACGCAGTATTTT. It yields the protein CASRPGTGLSTDTQYF.

V is TRBV7-9 and J is TRBJ2-3, with 11 bases fitting TRBD2. This CDR3 is built from 15 residues. The V and J ends lost 5 bases and 4 bases, in that order; junction bases with no gene match: 5. Germline CDR1 is SEHNR and CDR2 is FQNEAQ (reference sequence). CDR3 region: CASSISGGASDTQYF. The CDR3 DNA reads as TGTGCCAGCAGCATTAGCGGGGGGGCCTCAGATACGCAGTATTTT.

V is TRBV6-5 and J is TRBJ2-2; D is ambiguous. The CDR3 is 13 amino acids. Germline lookup yields CDR1 MNHEY and CDR2 SVGAGI. Trimming stripped 2 bases from V and 8 bases from J, with 9 bases between. CDR3 protein: CASSYEGWGELFF. The CDR3 coding sequence is TGTGCCAGCAGTTACGAAGGATGGGGGGAGCTGTTTTTT.

The chain uses TRBV30 and TRBJ1-4; 11 bases line up with TRBD1. The CDR3 is 14 amino acids. From germline, CDR1 is GTSNPN and CDR2 SVGIG (reference sequence). The J segment lost 6 bases and the V segment lost 5 bases, leaving 5 bases of the junction unmatched. CDR3 nucleotide sequence: TGTGCCTGGGGGACGGGACAGGGGGATGAAAAACTGTTTTTT. This codes for CAWGTGQGDEKLFF.

The chain has TRBV20-1 and TRBJ2-3, with D perhaps TRBD2 (5 bases). The CDR3 loop spans 15 amino acids. Looked up from germline, CDR1 is DFQATT and CDR2 is SNEGSKA (reference sequence). The V end lost 4 bases, the J end lost 1 base, and 15 bases lay between the germline ends. CDR3 bases: TGCAGTGCTACCACCCAGGAGGACCGCACAGATACGCAGTATTTT. Amino acid sequence: CSATTQEDRTDTQYF.

J is TRBJ2-1 and V is TRBV9; 10 nucleotides match TRBD2. Germline V CDR1 and CDR2: SGDLS, YYNGEE. V dropped 1 base and J dropped 5; count of bases not matched to a gene: 3. The CDR3 sequence is 15 residues long. The CDR3 DNA sequence: TGTGCCAGCAGCGTAAGCGGGGGGGCTAACAATGAGCAGTTCTTC. This translates into CASSVSGGANNEQFF.

This sequence joins TRBV29-1 and TRBJ2-1; D tentatively reads TRBD1 or TRBD2 (6 bases each). Trimming took 4 bases from V and 7 from J, leaving 11 bases between them. Germline CDR1 and CDR2: SQVTM and ANQGSEA. CDR3 length equals 12 residues. CDR3 sequence (DNA): TGCAGCGTTGGCAGGGGACTGAATGAGCAGTTCTTC. It codes for CSVGRGLNEQFF.

This clonotype was found many times. V is TRBV20-1 and J is TRBJ2-1; the D gene is possibly TRBD2 (6 bases). V was shortened by 6 bases and J by 7 bases, with 19 bases between the two germline ends. Germline V lookup: CDR1 DFQATT, CDR2 SNEGSKA (reference sequence). The CDR3 extends over 14 amino acids. DNA of the CDR3: TGCAGTGCCCGCCGACCGGGACTCCCAAATGAGCAGTTCTTC. Its translation is CSARRPGLPNEQFF.

The chain recombines TRBV11-2 with TRBJ2-7; TRBD1 might be the D (6 bases). The CDR3 covers 14 residues. V was cut by 5 bases and J by 6 bases, with 17 bases left in between. Germline-derived CDR1 and CDR2 are SGHAT and FQNNGV. CDR3 nucleotides: TGTGCCAGCAGCCGCCGGGACACCGGACCCGAGCAGTACTTC. As protein: CASSRRDTGPEQYF. The entire variable domain, with the rest obtained from reference TRBV11-2 and TRBJ2-7, is as follows: EAGVAQSPRYKIIEKRQSVAFWCNPISGHATLYWYQQILGQGPKLLIQFQNNGVVDDSQLPKDRFSAERLKGVDSTLKIQPAKLEDSAVYLCASSRRDTGPEQYFGPGTRLTVT.

This clonotype was observed a handful of times. The V gene is TRBV13, the J gene TRBJ2-3, with D possibly being TRBD1 or TRBD2 (6 bases each). The CDR3 covers 16 residues. The germline V and J ends were trimmed by 4 bases and 4 bases, with 18 bases remaining between them. Germline V CDR1 and CDR2: PRHDT, FYEKMQ (reference sequence). This CDR3 reads CASSWMGGPAPDTQYF. In nucleotides, the CDR3 is TGTGCCAGCAGCTGGATGGGGGGCCCGGCCCCAGATACGCAGTATTTT.

The V call is TRBV20-1, the J call TRBJ2-1; no definite D call. CDR3 length: 10 amino acids. The V end lost 4 bases, the J end lost 9 bases, and 7 bases lay between the germline ends. CDR1 is DFQATT and CDR2 is SNEGSKA in the germline V gene (reference sequence). The CDR3 reads CSAMGSEQFF. DNA for the CDR3: TGCAGTGCTATGGGTAGTGAGCAGTTCTTC.